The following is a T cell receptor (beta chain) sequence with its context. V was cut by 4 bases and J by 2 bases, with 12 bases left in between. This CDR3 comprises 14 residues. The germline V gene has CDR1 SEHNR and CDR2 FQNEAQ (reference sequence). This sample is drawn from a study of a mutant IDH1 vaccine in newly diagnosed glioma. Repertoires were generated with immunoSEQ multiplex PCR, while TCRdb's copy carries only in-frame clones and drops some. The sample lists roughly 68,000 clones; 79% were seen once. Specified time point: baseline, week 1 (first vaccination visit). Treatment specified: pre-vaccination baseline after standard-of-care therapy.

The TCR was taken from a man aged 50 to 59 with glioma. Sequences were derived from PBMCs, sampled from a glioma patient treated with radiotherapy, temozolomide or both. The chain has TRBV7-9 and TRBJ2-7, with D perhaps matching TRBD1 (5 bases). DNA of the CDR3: TGTGCCAGCAGCTCCCCTATGACAGCCTACGAGCAGTACTTC. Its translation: CASSSPMTAYEQYF.